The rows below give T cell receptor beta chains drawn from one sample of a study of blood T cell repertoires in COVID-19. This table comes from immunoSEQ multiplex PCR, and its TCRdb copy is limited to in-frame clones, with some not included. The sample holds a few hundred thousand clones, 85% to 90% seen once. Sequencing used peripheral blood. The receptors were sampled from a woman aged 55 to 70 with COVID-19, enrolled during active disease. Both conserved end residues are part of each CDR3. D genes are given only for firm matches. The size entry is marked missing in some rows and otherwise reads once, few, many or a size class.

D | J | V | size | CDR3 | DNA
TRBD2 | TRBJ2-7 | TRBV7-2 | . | CASSASSGRPEQYF | TGTGCCAGCAGCGCATCTAGCGGAAGACCGGAGCAGTACTTC
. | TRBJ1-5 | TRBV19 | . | CASSQGLLGQPQHF | TGTGCCAGTAGCCAGGGGCTCCTCGGACAGCCCCAGCATTTT
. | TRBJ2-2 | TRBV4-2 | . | CASRPSRGDTGELFF | TGTGCCAGCAGACCTAGCCGGGGAGACACCGGGGAGCTGTTTTTT
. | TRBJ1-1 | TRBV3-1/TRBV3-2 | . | CASSPIGGSGRAEAFF | TGTGCCAGCAGCCCCATTGGGGGGTCCGGAAGGGCTGAAGCTTTCTTT
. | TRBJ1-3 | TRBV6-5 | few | CASSLDSSGNTIYF | TGTGCCAGCAGTTTGGACAGCTCTGGAAACACCATATATTTT
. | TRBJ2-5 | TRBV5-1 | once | CASSFHGQFQETQYF | TGCGCCAGCAGCTTCCACGGACAGTTCCAAGAGACCCAGTACTTC
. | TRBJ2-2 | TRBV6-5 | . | CASSYSDVDTGELFF | TGTGCCAGCAGTTACAGCGACGTCGACACCGGGGAGCTGTTTTTT
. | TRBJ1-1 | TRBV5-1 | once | CASSPVNTEAFF | TGCGCCAGCAGCCCCGTCAACACTGAAGCTTTCTTT
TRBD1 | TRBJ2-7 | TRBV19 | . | CASSITRTGYEQYF | TGTGCCAGTAGTATTACAAGGACAGGATACGAGCAGTACTTC
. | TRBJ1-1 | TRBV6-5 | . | CASSYGQVGEAFF | TGTGCCAGCAGTTACGGGCAGGTCGGTGAAGCTTTCTTT
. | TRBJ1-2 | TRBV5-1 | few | CASSPTGGDGYTF | TGCGCCAGCAGCCCAACCGGAGGGGATGGCTACACCTTC
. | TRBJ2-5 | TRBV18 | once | CASSPSREETQYF | TGTGCCAGCTCACCCTCGAGGGAAGAGACCCAGTACTTC
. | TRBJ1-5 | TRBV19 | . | CASSIVEGWGQPQHF | TGTGCCAGTAGTATAGTGGAGGGATGGGGTCAGCCCCAGCATTTT
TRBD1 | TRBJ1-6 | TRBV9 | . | CASSDDRGLGPLHF | TGTGCCAGCAGTGACGACAGGGGACTGGGTCCCCTCCACTTT
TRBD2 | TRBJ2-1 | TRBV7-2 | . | CASSRTSGDYNEQFF | TGTGCCAGCAGCCGTACTAGCGGGGATTACAATGAGCAGTTCTTC
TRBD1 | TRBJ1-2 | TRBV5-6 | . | CASSLRQGGSYGYTF | TGTGCCAGCAGCCTTAGACAGGGGGGTAGCTATGGCTACACCTTC
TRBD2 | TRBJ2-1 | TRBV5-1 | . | CASSLVLAGKDYEQFF | TGCGCCAGCAGCCTGGTACTAGCGGGGAAAGATTATGAGCAGTTCTTC
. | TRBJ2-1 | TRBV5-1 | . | CASSLTSIYNEQFF | TGCGCCAGCAGCCTGACTAGTATCTACAATGAGCAGTTCTTC
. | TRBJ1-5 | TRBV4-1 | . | CASSLQAYSNQPQHF | TGCGCCAGCAGCCTGCAGGCCTATAGCAATCAGCCCCAGCATTTT
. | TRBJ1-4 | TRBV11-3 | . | CASSLAQESATNEKLFF | TGTGCCAGCAGCTTAGCACAGGAAAGCGCAACTAATGAAAAACTGTTTTTT
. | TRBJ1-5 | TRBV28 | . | CASSFLTWPQHF | TGTGCCAGCAGTTTTCTAACTTGGCCCCAGCATTTT